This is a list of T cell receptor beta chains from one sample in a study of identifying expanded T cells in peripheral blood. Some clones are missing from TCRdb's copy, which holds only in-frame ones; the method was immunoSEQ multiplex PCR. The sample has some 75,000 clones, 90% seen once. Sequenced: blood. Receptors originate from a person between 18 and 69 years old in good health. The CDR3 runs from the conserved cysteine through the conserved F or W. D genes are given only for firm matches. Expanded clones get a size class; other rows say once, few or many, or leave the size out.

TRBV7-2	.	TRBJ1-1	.	CASSWGRGNTEAFF	TGTGCCAGCAGCTGGGGAAGGGGGAACACTGAAGCTTTCTTT
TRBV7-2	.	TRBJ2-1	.	CASSPATGGWNEQFF	TGTGCCAGCAGCCCAGCTACCGGAGGGTGGAATGAGCAGTTCTTC
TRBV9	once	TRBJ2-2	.	CASSATGKDWSGELFF	TGTGCCAGCAGCGCAACAGGAAAGGACTGGTCCGGGGAGCTGTTTTTT
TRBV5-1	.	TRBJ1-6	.	CASSLLPPTANNSPLHF	TGCGCCAGCAGCTTGTTACCCCCGACAGCAAATAATTCACCCCTCCACTTT
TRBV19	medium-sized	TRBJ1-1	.	CASSGLGQTYTEAFF	TGTGCCAGTAGTGGCCTCGGACAGACCTACACTGAAGCTTTCTTT
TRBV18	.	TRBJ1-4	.	CASSPGTGSEKLFF	TGTGCCAGCTCACCCGGGACGGGAAGTGAAAAACTGTTTTTT
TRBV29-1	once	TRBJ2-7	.	CSVAFGLANREQYF	TGCAGCGTTGCGTTCGGCCTAGCGAATCGCGAGCAGTACTTC
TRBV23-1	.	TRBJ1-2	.	CASTQETRRGYTF	TGCGCCAGCACACAGGAGACCCGCCGAGGCTACACCTTC
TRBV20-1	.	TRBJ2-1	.	CSASPWGEQFF	TGCAGTGCTAGTCCCTGGGGTGAGCAGTTCTTC
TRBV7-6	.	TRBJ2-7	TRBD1	CASSPRTGTNEQYF	TGTGCCAGCAGTCCCAGGACAGGAACTAACGAGCAGTACTTC
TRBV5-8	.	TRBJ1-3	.	CASTEVRGGNTIYF	TGTGCCAGCACCGAGGTACGGGGAGGAAACACCATATATTTT
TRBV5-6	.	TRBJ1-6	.	CASSLGLGTPYSPLHF	TGTGCCAGCAGCTTGGGTTTAGGAACCCCCTATTCACCCCTCCACTTT
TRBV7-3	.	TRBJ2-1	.	CASSLSPVGNEQFF	TGTGCCAGCAGCTTAAGTCCGGTGGGGAATGAGCAGTTCTTC
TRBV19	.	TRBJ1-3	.	CASTLRRDASSGNTIYF	TGTGCCAGTACTTTAAGACGGGACGCGAGCTCTGGAAACACCATATATTTT
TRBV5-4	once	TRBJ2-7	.	CASSFPGSYEQYF	TGTGCCAGCAGCTTCCCAGGGTCCTACGAGCAGTACTTC
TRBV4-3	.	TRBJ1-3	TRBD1	CASSQGTTGISSGNTIYF	TGCGCCAGCAGCCAAGGAACGACAGGGATAAGCTCTGGAAACACCATATATTTT
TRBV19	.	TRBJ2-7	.	CASSMGGNSYEQYF	TGTGCCAGTAGTATGGGTGGGAATTCCTACGAGCAGTACTTC
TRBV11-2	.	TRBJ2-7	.	CASSSGTEDYEQYF	TGTGCCAGCAGCTCCGGGACGGAGGACTACGAGCAGTACTTC
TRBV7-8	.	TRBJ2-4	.	CASSLPSGRGENIQYF	TGTGCCAGCAGCCTACCCTCGGGACGTGGGGAAAACATTCAGTACTTC
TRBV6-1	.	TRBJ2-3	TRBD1	CASSGYRGQRDTQYF	TGTGCCAGCAGTGGGTACAGGGGGCAGAGAGATACGCAGTATTTT
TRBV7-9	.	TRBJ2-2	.	CASSRGSGELFF	TGTGCCAGCAGTAGGGGATCCGGGGAGCTGTTTTTT